The 21 T cell receptor beta chains presented below share a single source sample, sequenced in a study of PD-1 blockade in classical Hodgkin lymphoma. The method was immunoSEQ multiplex PCR; TCRdb's version includes in-frame clones alone and lacks a portion of them. The profile shows 35,000 to 45,000 clones, around 76% of them singletons. Each patient relapsed following autologous stem cell transplantation, and prior brentuximab vedotin exposure differed. The sequencing here drew on peripheral blood mononuclear cells (PBMCs), taken before the second cycle of nivolumab. Receptors were obtained from a human donor with classical Hodgkin lymphoma.

The V gene is TRBV9, the J gene TRBJ2-1; D possibly corresponds to TRBD1 (5 bases). From germline, CDR1 is SGDLS and CDR2 YYNGEE. This CDR3 region has 15 residues. V gave up 1 base and J gave up 5 bases, with 13 bases separating them. The CDR3, as DNA: TGTGCCAGCAGCGTATCAGGGAAGGTTCACAATGAGCAGTTCTTC. Translation gives CASSVSGKVHNEQFF.

The gene calls are TRBV29-1 and TRBJ2-3; D possibly matches TRBD1 or TRBD2 (5 bases each). This CDR3 is built from 15 residues. V lost 0 bases to trimming and J lost 6 bases, with 16 bases between them. CDR1 SQVTM and CDR2 ANQGSEA come from the germline V gene. The CDR3 region is CSVEDMRDGVDTQYF. In DNA, the CDR3 is TGCAGCGTTGAAGATATGAGGGACGGGGTCGATACGCAGTATTTT.

This clone was seen only a few times. The chain joins TRBV4-1 to TRBJ1-1, with D perhaps matching TRBD1 (6 bases). CDR1 and CDR2 (germline): MGHRA, YSYEKL. The V and J ends lost 3 bases and 1 base respectively, with 6 bases between them. CDR3 length: 13 amino acids. In DNA, the CDR3 is TGCGCCAGCAGCCAGACAGGGAACACTGAAGCTTTCTTT. This codes for CASSQTGNTEAFF.

The chain recombines TRBV11-2 with TRBJ1-2; maybe TRBD1 (5 bases). CDR1 SGHAT and CDR2 FQNNGV come from the germline V gene. Between the trimmed V and J ends, which lost 8 bases and 2 bases, there was a span of 9 bases. The CDR3 extends over 12 amino acids. The CDR3 spells CASRGRNYGYTF. CDR3 DNA sequence: TGTGCCAGCCGGGGGAGAAACTATGGCTACACCTTC.

This clone occurred once. The chain couples TRBV6-5 to TRBJ1-3, with D unresolved. The CDR3 contains 15 residues. Per the germline V gene, CDR1 is MNHEY and CDR2 is SVGAGI. V dropped 6 bases and J dropped 4 bases, with 16 bases sitting between them. This CDR3 is CASSQSLGMGNTIYF. The CDR3 coding sequence is TGTGCCAGCAGCCAGTCTCTGGGGATGGGAAACACCATATATTTT.

The rearrangement links TRBV7-8 to TRBJ2-2, with D possibly TRBD2 on 5 matching bases. CDR1 SGHVS and CDR2 FQNEAQ come from the germline V gene. The ends were cut back, 0 bases at V and 5 bases at J, with 7 bases in the middle. CDR3 size: 14 residues. The CDR3 sequence: CASSLAWRTGELFF. In DNA, the CDR3 is TGTGCCAGCAGCTTAGCATGGAGGACCGGGGAGCTGTTTTTT.

V usage is TRBV10-3 and J usage is TRBJ1-5, with 7 bases matching TRBD1. The junction had 8 bases not matched to a gene; V was cut back by 10 bases and J by 2 bases. In germline, CDR1 is ENHRY, CDR2 SYGVKD. The length of the CDR3 is 14 residues. CDR3 sequence: CATKGARGNQPQHF. The CDR3 DNA is TGTGCCACGAAGGGGGCGCGGGGCAATCAGCCCCAGCATTTT.

The chain uses TRBV5-6 and TRBJ1-3; D unclear. In germline, CDR1 is SGHDT, CDR2 YYEEEE. The ends were cut back, 1 base at V and 7 bases at J, with 12 bases in the middle. CDR3 length: 14 amino acids. The CDR3 loop reads CASSLTIFGNTIYF. The CDR3 nucleotides read TGTGCCAGCAGCTTGACGATATTCGGGAACACCATATATTTT.

This chain uses TRBV29-1 with TRBJ2-1; 7 nucleotides match TRBD2. CDR1 and CDR2 from the germline V gene are SQVTM and ANQGSEA. J gave up 2 bases and V 2 bases, and 6 bases lay outside the gene matches. The CDR3 runs 15 residues. The DNA of the CDR3 is TGCAGCGTTGAAAGGAGTAGCGGGCCCTACAATGAGCAGTTCTTC. Translated: CSVERSSGPYNEQFF.

The chain has TRBV27 and TRBJ2-7, with 10 bases matching TRBD1. The CDR3 runs to 16 residues. Germline assignment: CDR1 MNHEY and CDR2 SMNVEV (reference sequence). The junction had 6 bases not matched to a gene; V was cut back by 0 bases and J by 4 bases. The CDR3 bases are TGTGCCAGCAGTTTATCCCTAGGACAGGGGGTATACGAGCAGTACTTC. Translation gives CASSLSLGQGVYEQYF.

The chain uses TRBV7-3 and TRBJ2-1; 7 bases match TRBD1. Trimming took 3 bases from V and 9 from J; bases not matched to a gene: 5. The CDR3 contains 13 residues. Looked up from germline, CDR1 is SGHTA and CDR2 is FQGTGA. DNA for the CDR3: TGTGCCAGCAGCTTGGGACAGTCCAGTGAGCAGTTCTTC. Its protein product is CASSLGQSSEQFF.

The V call is TRBV27, the J call TRBJ2-5; D not certain. With 6 bases removed from V and 1 base from J, the gap between germline ends came to 3 bases. Per germline, CDR1 MNHEY and CDR2 SMNVEV (reference sequence). The CDR3 is 11 amino acids. The chain's CDR3 is CASRSQETQYF. The CDR3 DNA sequence: TGTGCCAGCAGAAGCCAAGAGACCCAGTACTTC.

The rearrangement joins TRBV6-5 to TRBJ1-1; D call uncertain. From germline, CDR1 is MNHEY and CDR2 SVGAGI. The CDR3 spans 14 residues. V lost 2 bases and J lost 5, with 12 bases in between. The chain's CDR3 is CASSYEEGQTEAFF. The CDR3 bases are TGTGCCAGCAGTTACGAGGAGGGTCAAACTGAAGCTTTCTTT.

This clone was counted a single time. V gene TRBV19 combines with J gene TRBJ2-1, with 15 bases fitting TRBD2. Germline assignment: CDR1 LNHDA and CDR2 SQIVND (reference sequence). The CDR3 has 18 residues. V shed 5 bases, J shed 4 bases, and the junction held 9 bases outside the gene matches. CDR3 sequence reads: CASSPPTGLAGGYNEQFF. CDR3 coding DNA: TGTGCCAGTAGTCCACCTACAGGACTAGCGGGAGGGTACAATGAGCAGTTCTTC. Full variable domain (missing parts from reference TRBV19 and TRBJ2-1): DGGITQSPKYLFRKEGQNVTLSCEQNLNHDAMYWYRQDPGQGLRLIYYSQIVNDFQKGDIAEGYSVSREKKESFPLTVTSAQKNPTAFYLCASSPPTGLAGGYNEQFFGPGTRLTVL.

This chain links TRBV21-1 with TRBJ2-2; the table names TRBD1, a call not compared with the DNA. TRBV21-1 is marked as a pseudogene. The CDR3 loop spans 16 amino acids. CDR3 nucleotide sequence: TGTGCCAGCAGCAAAATTCGCAGGGGTAAATCCGGGGAGCTGTTTTTT. It specifies CASSKIRRGKSGELFF.

This clone is a singleton in its sample. The genes are TRBV9 and TRBJ1-1, with D perhaps TRBD1 (5 bases). CDR3 length: 15 amino acids. Germline V gene data show CDR1 as SGDLS and CDR2 as YYNGEE. The V end lost 0 bases, the J end lost 1 base, and 10 bases lay between the germline ends. The CDR3 sequence is CASSVDLTGNTEAFF. CDR3 in DNA: TGTGCCAGCAGCGTAGACCTTACAGGGAACACTGAAGCTTTCTTT.

The CDR3 nucleotides are TGTGCCAGCAGGCCTTCGAGTCGGGAGACCCAGTACTTC. The encoded protein is CASRPSSRETQYF. The chain has TRBV7-9 and TRBJ2-5; D remains ambiguous. Trimming stripped 6 bases from V and 5 bases from J, with 13 bases between. CDR3 size: 13 residues. Germline CDR1 reads SEHNR; CDR2 reads FQNEAQ (reference sequence).

The CDR3, as DNA: TGCAGCGCTAACCGACAGGGGTCGATGAACACTGAAGCTTTCTTT. Translating it yields CSANRQGSMNTEAFF. The chain couples TRBV29-1 to TRBJ1-1; 8 bases agree with TRBD1. The CDR3 consists of 15 residues. The V segment lost 7 bases and the J segment 0 bases; nucleotides outside the gene matches: 10. Germline V gene lookup returns CDR1 SQVTM and CDR2 ANQGSEA.

The rearrangement joins TRBV28 to TRBJ1-2; D is uncertain. The CDR3 has 15 residues. Per the germline V gene, CDR1 is MDHEN and CDR2 is SYDVKM. V lost 8 bases and J 4 bases, leaving 20 bases between the germline ends. This chain's CDR3 is CASRSMGVTLYGYTF. CDR3 DNA: TGTGCCAGCCGGAGTATGGGCGTTACCCTCTATGGCTACACCTTC.

The CDR3 DNA follows: TGCGCCAGCAGCCAAGTGGGGTCAGGGTCTGGAAACACCATATATTTT. It is translated as CASSQVGSGSGNTIYF. This chain joins TRBV4-3 and TRBJ1-3, with D possibly being TRBD1 (5 bases). Between the trimmed V and J ends, which lost 1 base and 1 base, there was a span of 11 bases. This CDR3 is built from 16 residues. Germline V gives CDR1 LGHNA, CDR2 YSLEER.

The V and J genes are TRBV28 and TRBJ1-1; D remains unclear. Germline CDR1 and CDR2: MDHEN and SYDVKM. This CDR3 has 9 residues. V lost 7 bases to trimming and J lost 11 bases, with 8 bases between them. The CDR3 DNA is TGTGCCAGCACCGCGGGGGCTTTCTTT. It yields the protein CASTAGAFF.